These 15 T cell receptor beta chains were sequenced from one sample in a study of T cell clusters in autoimmune cytopenias. One tube held mixed TRB-A and TRB-B primer pools for touch-down PCR. After re-calling the multiplex PCR reads, TCRdb lists one entry per CDR3 protein, DNA absent. This sample's table reports a few thousand distinct CDR3 sequences. TRB was amplified from 250 ng of peripheral blood genomic DNA per sample. Sequenced: peripheral blood. These receptor sequences come from a human donor with an autoimmune cytopenia or autoimmune hepatitis (not recorded which).

This clonotype is medium-sized by frequency. The chain uses TRBV24-1 and TRBJ2-1. This CDR3 comprises 11 residues. The germline V gene has CDR1 KGHDR and CDR2 SFDVKD. The CDR3 spells CATSETNEQFF.

The chain uses TRBV28 and TRBJ2-2; TCRdb proposes TRBD1, but this gene call is untestable without DNA. The CDR3 covers 16 residues. Germline V lookup: CDR1 MDHEN, CDR2 SYDVKM. This chain's CDR3 is CASSLRGQGASGELFF.

The chain uses TRBV11-2 and TRBJ2-5; the TCRdb D gene call, TRBD1, has no DNA to confirm it. The CDR3 runs to 14 residues. The V gene's germline CDR1 is SGHAT and CDR2 FQNNGV. The chain's CDR3 is CASSSGTAAETQYF.

Considering frequency, this clonotype is medium-sized. The CDR3 region is CASSPRLIDEQFF. The chain couples TRBV18 to TRBJ2-1. Germline V gene sequence: CDR1 KGHSH, CDR2 LQKENI. CDR3 length: 13 residues.

The CDR3 sequence is CASSGATNEKLFF. The chain couples TRBV5-4 to TRBJ1-4. From germline, CDR1 is SGHNT and CDR2 YYREEE (reference sequence). There are 13 residues in the CDR3.

This chain joins TRBV11-3 and TRBJ2-1. The CDR3 is made up of 14 amino acids. The germline gives CDR1 SGHNT, CDR2 YENEEA. CDR3 residues: CASSFGESNHEQFF. The full variable domain, rest sourced from reference TRBV11-3 and TRBJ2-1, is EAGVVQSPRYKIIEKKQPVAFWCNPISGHNTLYWYLQNLGQGPELLIRYENEEAVDDSQLPKDRFSAERLKGVDSTLKIQPAELGDSAVYLCASSFGESNHEQFFGPGTRLTVL.

The chain joins TRBV20-1 to TRBJ1-3. CDR1 is DFQATT, CDR2 SNEGSKA, per germline (reference sequence). The CDR3 contains 14 residues. CDR3 region: CSARRAGLVNTIYF.

This clonotype registers medium-sized by frequency. The chain uses TRBV18 and TRBJ2-6. The germline V gene encodes CDR1 KGHSH and CDR2 LQKENI. The CDR3 is 14 residues long. The CDR3 here is CASSKLPGANVLTF. Filled out from reference TRBV18 and TRBJ2-6, the complete variable domain reads NAGVMQNPRHLVRRRGQEARLRCSPMKGHSHVYWYRQLPEEGLKFMVYLQKENIIDESGMPKERFSAEFPKEGPSILRIQQVVRGDSAAYFCASSKLPGANVLTFGAGSRLTVL.

The chain recombines TRBV7-9 with TRBJ1-4; without DNA, the TCRdb call of TRBD1 cannot be checked. The CDR3 is 14 residues long. Per germline, CDR1 SEHNR and CDR2 FQNEAQ (reference sequence). The CDR3 protein is CASSEGQANEKLFF.

This clonotype ranks as medium-sized in terms of frequency. The gene calls are TRBV6-5 and TRBJ2-1; no DNA is available, so the TRBD2 call from TCRdb remains unchecked. In germline, CDR1 is MNHEY, CDR2 SVGAGI. This CDR3 has 13 amino acids. This chain's CDR3 is CASRPGGGNEQFF.

Judged by frequency, this clonotype is medium-sized. The V gene is TRBV5-3, the J gene TRBJ2-2. TRBV5-3 has ORF status, its function being uncertain. CDR3 length equals 14 residues. This chain's CDR3 is CARSFQPITGELFF.

This clonotype is classed as medium-sized (0.01 to 0.1%) by frequency. This sequence joins TRBV30 and TRBJ1-2. CDR1 is GTSNPN and CDR2 is SVGIG in the germline V gene (reference sequence). The CDR3 is 11 residues long. CDR3 sequence: CAWTTLYGYTF.

The rearrangement links TRBV11-3 to TRBJ2-3; the D call from TCRdb, TRBD1, cannot be confirmed without DNA. CDR1 SGHNT and CDR2 YENEEA come from the germline V gene. The CDR3 length is 13 residues. This CDR3 reads CASSLGGSDTQYF.

According to its frequency, this clonotype is medium-sized. This chain joins TRBV6-5 and TRBJ1-5. The CDR3 consists of 15 residues. In germline, CDR1 is MNHEY, CDR2 SVGAGI. CDR3 amino acids: CASSYQPDSNQPQHF.

The chain has TRBV6-5 and TRBJ2-1. The germline V gene has CDR1 MNHEY and CDR2 SVGAGI. The CDR3 length is 15 residues. The CDR3: CASLSDRAAYNEQFF.